The 30 T cell receptor beta chains reported below all come from one sample, sequenced in a study of T cells in Graves' hyperthyroidism and ophthalmopathy. RNA transcripts were the template for amplifying TCR beta CDR3 regions. HTBI primers drove first-round RT-PCR of the TCR CDR3. TCRdb analysed the multiplex PCR reads with MiXCR anew, one entry per CDR3 protein. This sample carries about 770,000 distinct CDR3 sequences, about 19% of them seen once, and the ten largest clones take 16%. Sequenced material: blood. These receptors were obtained from a woman in her fifties or sixties with Graves' hyperthyroidism that later progressed to Graves' ophthalmopathy.

There are a few counts of this clonotype. This chain connects TRBV15 to TRBJ1-5; D perhaps matches TRBD1 (5 bases). Trimming left V 0 bases short and J 5 bases short, with 20 bases between. Germline CDR1 is LNHNV and CDR2 is YYDKDF (reference sequence). The CDR3 totals 18 residues. The CDR3 is CATSRDPASFFRDQPQHF. CDR3 nucleotides: TGTGCCACCAGCAGAGATCCCGCTTCGTTTTTCAGGGATCAGCCCCAGCATTTT.

The chain uses TRBV12-5 and TRBJ1-2; perhaps TRBD1 as D (5 bases). The CDR3 has 15 amino acids. Germline V gene lookup returns CDR1 LGHNT and CDR2 FRNRAP. The germline V and J ends were trimmed by 7 bases and 6 bases, with 21 bases remaining between them. CDR3 sequence: CASDRPPGNFHGYTF. CDR3 coding DNA: TGTGCTAGTGACCGCCCCCCAGGGAATTTTCATGGCTACACCTTC. The entire variable domain, with the rest obtained from reference TRBV12-5 and TRBJ1-2, is as follows: DARVTQTPRHKVTEMGQEVTMRCQPILGHNTVFWYRQTMMQGLELLAYFRNRAPLDDSGMPKDRFSAEMPDATLATLKIQPSEPRDSAVYFCASDRPPGNFHGYTFGSGTRLTVV.

This clonotype was counted between two and nine times. The J gene is TRBJ1-5, the V gene TRBV19, with TRBD1 identical over 9 bases. Germline-derived CDR1 and CDR2 are LNHDA and SQIVND (reference sequence). V lost 5 bases to trimming and J lost 5 bases; unmatched junction nucleotides: 4. This CDR3 contains 14 residues. CDR3 nucleotide sequence: TGTGCCAGTAGTGTACAGGGGGCCGATCAGCCCCAGCATTTT. It translates to CASSVQGADQPQHF.

This clonotype was counted ten times or more. This chain links TRBV3-1 with TRBJ1-1; no definite D call. The CDR3 runs 13 residues. From germline, CDR1 is LGHDT and CDR2 YNNKEL (reference sequence). Trimming removed 1 base from V and 7 bases from J, with 10 bases in between. The CDR3 protein is CASSQANLYEAFF. CDR3 in DNA: TGTGCCAGCAGCCAAGCAAACCTCTATGAAGCTTTCTTT.

This clonotype was recorded at least ten times. The V and J genes are TRBV12-3 or TRBV12-4 and TRBJ2-7; tentative D call: TRBD1 (6 bases). The V end was cut by 7 bases, the J end by 0 bases, with 13 bases between. CDR3 length equals 14 residues. The CDR3 here is CASTGTRASYEQYF. The CDR3 coding sequence is TGTGCCAGCACCGGGACACGGGCCTCCTACGAGCAGTACTTC.

The chain carries TRBV7-2 and TRBJ2-1; TRBD2 aligns across 10 bases. The CDR3 loop spans 15 amino acids. Germline CDR1 reads SGHTA; CDR2 reads FQGNSA. The V gene end was trimmed by 1 base and the J gene end by 9 bases; junction bases not matched to a gene: 6. CDR3 residues: CASSLELAGWSEQFF. For the CDR3, the DNA is TGTGCCAGCAGCTTAGAACTAGCGGGATGGTCTGAGCAGTTCTTC.

This clonotype has at least ten counts. The chain's CDR3 is CASRISGLNTEAFF. The CDR3 DNA follows: TGTGCCAGCAGGATTTCAGGGCTGAACACTGAAGCTTTCTTT. This chain joins TRBV28 and TRBJ1-1; weak D call: TRBD1 (5 bases). The germline V and J ends were trimmed by 6 bases and 0 bases, with 11 bases remaining between them. This CDR3 has 14 residues. The germline V gene encodes CDR1 MDHEN and CDR2 SYDVKM. The full variable domain, in which reference TRBV28 and TRBJ1-1 provide the parts outside the CDR3, is DVKVTQSSRYLVKRTGEKVFLECVQDMDHENMFWYRQDPGLGLRLIYFSYDVKMKEKGDIPEGYSVSREKKERFSLILESASTNQTSMYLCASRISGLNTEAFFGQGTRLTVV.

This rearrangement joins TRBV5-1 to TRBJ2-6, with a weak D call TRBD1 (6 bases). This CDR3 contains 15 residues. From germline, CDR1 is SGHRS and CDR2 YFSETQ. V lost 4 bases and J lost 4, with 12 bases in between. CDR3: CASSDTGSGANVLTF. In DNA form, the CDR3 reads TGCGCCAGCAGCGACACAGGGTCCGGGGCCAACGTCCTGACTTTC.

The gene calls are TRBV29-1 and TRBJ2-2; 10 nucleotides agree with TRBD1. The CDR3 has 14 residues. The V gene's germline CDR1 is SQVTM and CDR2 ANQGSEA. With 7 bases clipped from V and 6 bases from J, the junction kept 8 bases outside the gene matches. CDR3 region: CSASGQGFPGELFF. The CDR3 DNA reads as TGCAGCGCCTCGGGACAGGGGTTTCCCGGGGAGCTGTTTTTT.

This clonotype has more than one count but fewer than ten. The chain has TRBV7-9 and TRBJ1-5, with 9 bases that match TRBD1. Looked up from germline, CDR1 is SEHNR and CDR2 is FQNEAQ (reference sequence). V lost 5 bases to trimming and J lost 7 bases; unmatched junction nucleotides: 12. The CDR3 loop spans 16 amino acids. CDR3 loop: CASSNSGGTGTQPQHF. The CDR3 coding sequence is TGTGCCAGCAGCAACAGCGGGGGGACAGGGACCCAGCCCCAGCATTTT.

At least ten counts were recorded for this clonotype. The chain uses TRBV20-1 and TRBJ2-1, with D possibly matching TRBD1 (6 bases). With 6 bases removed from V and 7 bases from J, the gap between germline ends came to 16 bases. The CDR3 is 13 residues long. Germline V gives CDR1 DFQATT, CDR2 SNEGSKA (reference sequence). The CDR3 spells CSAGHRERNEQFF. The CDR3 region has the DNA TGCAGTGCGGGGCACAGGGAACGGAATGAGCAGTTCTTC.

The V gene is TRBV6-2 or TRBV6-3, the J gene TRBJ1-5, with 9 bases lining up with TRBD1. The CDR3 is 17 residues long. V lost 5 bases to trimming and J lost 6 bases; unmatched junction nucleotides: 14. The germline V gene has CDR1 MNHEY and CDR2 SVGEGT. CDR3: CASSTSGGTGQFQPQHF. In nucleotides, the CDR3 is TGTGCCAGCAGTACATCCGGGGGGACAGGGCAATTTCAGCCCCAGCATTTT.

J is TRBJ1-4 and V is TRBV25-1, with TRBD1 as a possible D gene (5 bases). This CDR3 region has 14 residues. V shed 6 bases and J shed 0 bases, with 8 bases lying between them. From germline, CDR1 is MGHDK and CDR2 SYGVNS. CDR3 residues: CASRQTATNEKLFF. Written as DNA, the CDR3 is TGTGCCAGCAGGCAGACAGCAACTAATGAAAAACTGTTTTTT. Filled out from reference TRBV25-1 and TRBJ1-4, the complete variable domain reads EADIYQTPRYLVIGTGKKITLECSQTMGHDKMYWYQQDPGMELHLIHYSYGVNSTEKGDLSSESTVSRIRTEHFPLTLESARPSHTSQYLCASRQTATNEKLFFGSGTQLSVL.

This clonotype was seen ten or more times. This sequence joins TRBV20-1 and TRBJ1-1, with 10 nucleotides matching TRBD1. V trimming: 4 bases; J trimming: 4 bases; junction bases outside the gene matches: 6. The CDR3 has 14 residues. Germline CDR1 is DFQATT and CDR2 is SNEGSKA (reference sequence). CDR3 loop: CSATRDRGPTEAFF. The CDR3 DNA reads TGCAGTGCTACACGGGACAGGGGCCCCACTGAAGCTTTCTTT.

The chain combines TRBV7-6 with TRBJ2-5, with 13 bases lining up with TRBD2. The V gene's germline CDR1 is SGHVS and CDR2 FNYEAQ. The V and J ends lost 5 bases and 2 bases, in that order; junction bases with no gene match: 8. This CDR3 has 17 amino acids. For the CDR3, the DNA is TGTGCCAGCAGCCCCTTCTGGACTAGCGGGAGTCAAGAGACCCAGTACTTC. It specifies CASSPFWTSGSQETQYF.

The rearrangement links TRBV13 to TRBJ2-7; TRBD1 matches 7 bases. V lost 5 bases and J lost 0; bases outside the gene matches: 7. The CDR3 covers 15 residues. Germline V gene data show CDR1 as PRHDT and CDR2 as FYEKMQ (reference sequence). The CDR3 sequence is CASSADRMASYEQYF. Written as DNA, the CDR3 is TGTGCCAGCAGCGCGGACAGGATGGCCTCCTACGAGCAGTACTTC.

The chain links TRBV6-2 or TRBV6-3 to TRBJ1-1, with 8 bases that match TRBD1. Germline CDR1 MNHEY, CDR2 SVGEGT. The CDR3 covers 14 residues. With V trimmed by 4 bases and J by 3 bases, 4 bases remained unmatched. The CDR3 sequence is CASSSRDRYTEAFF. The CDR3 coding sequence is TGTGCCAGCAGTTCCCGGGACAGGTACACTGAAGCTTTCTTT.

This clonotype has ten or more counts. A junction end diverges from the germline sequence, so it may reflect a read error. The V call is TRBV11-1, the J call TRBJ2-1; 11 bases match TRBD2. This CDR3 comprises 15 residues. CDR1 and CDR2 (germline): SGHAT, FQDESV (reference sequence). The CDR3 bases are TGTGCCAGCAGCCTAGCGGGGGGTGGGTCCAATGAGCAGTTCTTC. It codes for CASSLAGGGSNEQFF.

The table lists this clonotype with many counts. The chain carries TRBV2 and TRBJ2-3, with 12 nucleotides matching TRBD2. The trim removed 6 bases at V and 3 bases at J, leaving 7 bases unmatched. The CDR3 length is 16 residues. Per the germline V gene, CDR1 is SNHLY and CDR2 is FYNNEI. The CDR3 coding sequence is TGTGCCAGCAGGCACCCCGGGACTAGCGGGACAGATACGCAGTATTTT. Its protein is CASRHPGTSGTDTQYF.

The sample holds many counts of this clonotype. J is TRBJ1-2 and V is TRBV2; 9 nucleotides align to TRBD1. Germline CDR1 and CDR2: SNHLY and FYNNEI. The CDR3 runs 15 residues. J gave up 3 bases and V 6 bases, and 8 bases lay outside the gene matches. CDR3 residues: CASSVDRGGDYGYTF. CDR3 in DNA: TGTGCCAGCAGCGTTGACAGGGGGGGAGACTATGGCTACACCTTC.

This chain joins TRBV7-6 and TRBJ2-1; 9 bases align to TRBD2. Germline CDR1 is SGHVS and CDR2 is FNYEAQ. CDR3 length: 16 residues. V was clipped by 4 bases and J by 2 bases; unmatched bases: 6. The chain's CDR3 is CASSSELAGAYNEQFF. In DNA form, the CDR3 reads TGTGCCAGCAGCTCCGAATTAGCGGGGGCCTACAATGAGCAGTTCTTC.

The rearrangement links TRBV6-5 to TRBJ1-4; the D gene is possibly TRBD1 (5 bases). V was pared by 4 bases and J by 3 bases, with 15 bases between. In germline, CDR1 is MNHEY, CDR2 SVGAGI. CDR3 length: 16 residues. CDR3 bases: TGTGCCAGCAGTTGGCCTCGGGGGAGGGCTAATGAAAAACTGTTTTTT. It specifies CASSWPRGRANEKLFF.

This rearrangement joins TRBV6-1 to TRBJ1-5; possibly TRBD1 for D (5 bases). Trimming took 4 bases from V and 8 from J, leaving 12 bases between them. Germline V gene lookup returns CDR1 MNHNS and CDR2 SASEGT. CDR3 size: 13 residues. CDR3 nucleotides: TGTGCCAGCAGTGTTTCAGGGAGGGAGCCCCAGCATTTT. Translating gives CASSVSGREPQHF.

This clonotype was seen many times. The chain employs TRBV2 and TRBJ2-3; D might be TRBD2 (6 bases). The CDR3 runs 14 residues. V lost 6 bases to trimming and J lost 3 bases, with 13 bases between them. Germline CDR1 SNHLY, CDR2 FYNNEI. This CDR3 is CASSWDGGTDTQYF. CDR3 coding DNA: TGTGCCAGCAGCTGGGACGGGGGAACAGATACGCAGTATTTT. The whole variable domain, remainder taken from reference TRBV2 and TRBJ2-3, is EPEVTQTPSHQVTQMGQEVILRCVPISNHLYFYWYRQILGQKVEFLVSFYNNEISEKSEIFDDQFSVERPDGSNFTLKIRSTKLEDSAMYFCASSWDGGTDTQYFGPGTRLTVL.

This clonotype was detected ten times or more. The chain joins TRBV15 to TRBJ2-7; D remains ambiguous. The germline gives CDR1 LNHNV, CDR2 YYDKDF (reference sequence). Trimming removed 0 bases at V and 3 bases at J, with 6 bases between. CDR3 size: 13 residues. CDR3 residues: CATSRDRSYEQYF. The CDR3 region has the DNA TGTGCCACCAGCAGAGACAGGAGCTACGAGCAGTACTTC.

Many counts were recorded for this clonotype. The V gene is TRBV15, the J gene TRBJ2-5; TRBD2 matches 15 bases. The CDR3 contains 18 residues. Losses at the gene ends were 9 bases for V and 3 bases for J; bases not matched to a gene: 14. Germline-derived CDR1 and CDR2 are LNHNV and YYDKDF (reference sequence). As DNA, the CDR3 is TGTGCCACTAAACATGGGACTAGCGGGGGGCCTCCTAAAGAGACCCAGTACTTC. The encoded protein is CATKHGTSGGPPKETQYF.

The table lists this clonotype with many counts. This chain links TRBV27 with TRBJ2-1; 9 nucleotides line up with TRBD2. The CDR3 length is 15 residues. V lost 6 bases to trimming and J lost 1 base; unmatched junction nucleotides: 4. CDR1 and CDR2 (germline): MNHEY, SMNVEV (reference sequence). CDR3 in amino acids: CASSLAGKSYNEQFF. The DNA for the CDR3 is TGTGCCAGCAGCCTAGCGGGGAAGTCCTACAATGAGCAGTTCTTC.

In this sample, this clonotype turned up many times. The gene calls are TRBV12-3 or TRBV12-4 and TRBJ1-6; maybe TRBD1 (6 bases). The CDR3 totals 12 residues. V dropped 6 bases and J dropped 9 bases, with 9 bases sitting between them. The CDR3 spells CASSRGGSPLHF. In nucleotides, the CDR3 is TGTGCCAGCAGCAGGGGTGGTTCACCCCTCCACTTT.

The sample holds many counts of this clonotype. The chain combines TRBV12-3 or TRBV12-4 with TRBJ1-1; no clear D. Trimming left V 6 bases short and J 7 bases short, with 12 bases between. The CDR3 runs 12 residues. As DNA, the CDR3 is TGTGCCAGCAGGGTCCTTAGGGATGAAGCTTTCTTT. Amino acid sequence: CASRVLRDEAFF.

This clonotype was picked up many times. The chain couples TRBV11-2 to TRBJ2-7, with D hard to call. The germline V gene encodes CDR1 SGHAT and CDR2 FQNNGV. The CDR3 has 12 residues. With 5 bases removed from V and 3 bases from J, the gap between germline ends came to 8 bases. The CDR3 DNA reads TGTGCCAGCAGCCCCAGGTTCTACGAGCAGTACTTC. Translated: CASSPRFYEQYF.